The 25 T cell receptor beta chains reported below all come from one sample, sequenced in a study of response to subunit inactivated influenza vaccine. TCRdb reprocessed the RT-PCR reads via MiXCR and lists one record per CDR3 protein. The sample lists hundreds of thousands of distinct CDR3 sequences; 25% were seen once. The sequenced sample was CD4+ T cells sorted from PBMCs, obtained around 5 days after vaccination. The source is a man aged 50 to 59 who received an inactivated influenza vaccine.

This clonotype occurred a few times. The CDR3 DNA reads as TGCAGCCACCTTGACTATAGGGGCTATGAGCAGTTCTTC. Residues: CSHLDYRGYEQFF. This chain joins TRBV20-1 and TRBJ2-1; the D call may be TRBD1 or TRBD2 (5 bases each). Germline-derived CDR1 and CDR2 are DFQATT and SNEGSKA (reference sequence). The CDR3 is made up of 13 amino acids.

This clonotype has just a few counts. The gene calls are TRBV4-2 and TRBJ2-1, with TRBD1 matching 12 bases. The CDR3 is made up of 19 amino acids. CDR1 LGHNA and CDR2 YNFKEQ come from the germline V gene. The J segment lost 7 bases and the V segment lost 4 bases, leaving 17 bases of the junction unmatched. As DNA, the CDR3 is TGTGCCAGCAGCCTTCGATCGGGACAGGGGGCATTTTGGGGGAATGAGCAGTTCTTC. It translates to CASSLRSGQGAFWGNEQFF.

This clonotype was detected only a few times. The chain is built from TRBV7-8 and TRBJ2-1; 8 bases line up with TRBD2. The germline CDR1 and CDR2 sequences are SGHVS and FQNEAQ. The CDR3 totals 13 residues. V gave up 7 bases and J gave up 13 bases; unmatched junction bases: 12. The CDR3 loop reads CASTALAGDTQFF. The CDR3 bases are TGTGCCAGCACCGCTCTAGCGGGCGACACCCAGTTCTTC.

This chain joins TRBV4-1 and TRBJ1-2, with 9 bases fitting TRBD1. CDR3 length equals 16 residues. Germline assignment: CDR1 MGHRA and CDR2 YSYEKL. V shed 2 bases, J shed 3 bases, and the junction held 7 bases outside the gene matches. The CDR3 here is CASSQFGTGKDYGYTF. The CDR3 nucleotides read TGCGCCAGCAGCCAATTCGGGACAGGGAAGGACTATGGCTACACCTTC.

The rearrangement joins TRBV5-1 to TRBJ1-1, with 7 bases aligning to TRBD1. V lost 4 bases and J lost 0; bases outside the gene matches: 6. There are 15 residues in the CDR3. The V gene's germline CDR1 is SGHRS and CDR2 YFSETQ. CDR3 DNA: TGCGCCAGCAGCACCCGAACAGGGGTGAACACTGAAGCTTTCTTT. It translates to CASSTRTGVNTEAFF.

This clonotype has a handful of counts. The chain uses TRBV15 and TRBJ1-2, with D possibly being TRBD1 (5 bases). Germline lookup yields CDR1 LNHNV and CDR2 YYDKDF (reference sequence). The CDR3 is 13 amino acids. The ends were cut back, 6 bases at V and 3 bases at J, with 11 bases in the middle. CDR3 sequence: CATSNDRHYGYTF. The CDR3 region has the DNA TGTGCCACCAGTAACGACAGACACTATGGCTACACCTTC.

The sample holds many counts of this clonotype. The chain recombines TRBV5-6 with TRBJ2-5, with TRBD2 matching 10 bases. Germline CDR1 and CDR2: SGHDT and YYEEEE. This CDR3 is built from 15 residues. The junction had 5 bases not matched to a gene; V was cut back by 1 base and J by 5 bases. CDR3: CASSLRLAGQETQYF. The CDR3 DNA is TGTGCCAGCAGCTTGCGACTAGCGGGTCAGGAGACCCAGTACTTC.

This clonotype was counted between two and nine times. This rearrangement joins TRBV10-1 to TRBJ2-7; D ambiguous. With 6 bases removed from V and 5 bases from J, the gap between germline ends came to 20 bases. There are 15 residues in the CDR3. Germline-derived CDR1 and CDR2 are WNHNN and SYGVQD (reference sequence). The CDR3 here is CASRPQLRRCHEQYF. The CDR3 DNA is TGCGCCAGCAGGCCCCAATTAAGAAGGTGCCACGAGCAGTACTTC.

CDR3 sequence reads: CSARAGTENTGELFF. As DNA, the CDR3 is TGCAGTGCTAGAGCCGGGACAGAAAACACCGGGGAGCTGTTTTTT. The chain is built from TRBV20-1 and TRBJ2-2, with 7 bases lining up with TRBD1. The CDR3 totals 15 residues. The germline V gene encodes CDR1 DFQATT and CDR2 SNEGSKA (reference sequence). With 1 base clipped from V and 2 bases from J, the junction kept 4 bases outside the gene matches.

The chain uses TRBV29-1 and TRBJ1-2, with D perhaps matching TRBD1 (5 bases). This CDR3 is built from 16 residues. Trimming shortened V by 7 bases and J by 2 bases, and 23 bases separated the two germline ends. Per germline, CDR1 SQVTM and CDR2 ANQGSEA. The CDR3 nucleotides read TGCAGCGCCACAGCCCAGGGATTTAAATCCAACTATGGCTACACCTTC. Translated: CSATAQGFKSNYGYTF.

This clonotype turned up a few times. CDR3 region: CSRTSGRDNEQFF. The CDR3 nucleotides are TGCAGCCGCACTAGCGGGAGGGACAATGAGCAGTTCTTC. The J gene is TRBJ2-1, the V gene TRBV20-1; 13 bases are a match to TRBD2. Germline V lookup: CDR1 DFQATT, CDR2 SNEGSKA (reference sequence). The CDR3 consists of 13 residues.

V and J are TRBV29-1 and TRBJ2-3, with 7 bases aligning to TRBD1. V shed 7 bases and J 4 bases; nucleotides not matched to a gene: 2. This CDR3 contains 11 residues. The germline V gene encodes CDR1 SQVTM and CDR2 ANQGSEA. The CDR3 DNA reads TGCAGCGGACAGGGCCCAGATACGCAGTATTTT. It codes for CSGQGPDTQYF.

CDR3 residues: CASSLGTSGGTETQYF. In nucleotides, the CDR3 is TGTGCCAGCAGCTTGGGGACTAGCGGGGGTACGGAGACCCAGTACTTC. V and J are TRBV7-9 and TRBJ2-5, with 14 bases aligning to TRBD2. The CDR3 covers 16 residues. With 3 bases clipped from V and 5 bases from J, the junction kept 5 bases outside the gene matches. Germline V lookup: CDR1 SEHNR, CDR2 FQNEAQ (reference sequence).

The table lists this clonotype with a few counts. In DNA form, the CDR3 reads TGTGCCAGCACCACCCCAGGGGGGCTAAGGACCCAGTACTTC. This encodes CASTTPGGLRTQYF. The chain employs TRBV6-1 and TRBJ2-5, with D possibly being TRBD1 (7 bases). Trimming pared 7 bases from V and 7 bases from J, leaving 19 bases between. CDR1 is MNHNS, CDR2 SASEGT, per germline. CDR3 length: 14 amino acids.

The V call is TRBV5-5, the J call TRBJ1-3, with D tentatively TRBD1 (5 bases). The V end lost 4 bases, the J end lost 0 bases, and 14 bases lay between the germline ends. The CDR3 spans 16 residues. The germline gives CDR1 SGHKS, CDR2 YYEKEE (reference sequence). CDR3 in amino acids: CASSPVWDASGNTIYF. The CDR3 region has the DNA TGTGCCAGCAGCCCTGTTTGGGACGCCTCTGGAAACACCATATATTTT. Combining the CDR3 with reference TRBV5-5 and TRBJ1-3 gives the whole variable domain DAGVTQSPTHLIKTRGQQVTLRCSPISGHKSVSWYQQVLGQGPQFIFQYYEKEERGRGNFPDRFSARQFPNYSSELNVNALLLGDSALYLCASSPVWDASGNTIYFGEGSWLTVV.

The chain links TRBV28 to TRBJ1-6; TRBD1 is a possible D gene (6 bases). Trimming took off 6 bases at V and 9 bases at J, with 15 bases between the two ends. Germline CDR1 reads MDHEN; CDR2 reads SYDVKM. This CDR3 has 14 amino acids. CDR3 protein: CASSLGGGASPLHF. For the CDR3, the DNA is TGTGCCAGCAGCTTAGGGGGTGGGGCTTCACCCCTCCACTTT.

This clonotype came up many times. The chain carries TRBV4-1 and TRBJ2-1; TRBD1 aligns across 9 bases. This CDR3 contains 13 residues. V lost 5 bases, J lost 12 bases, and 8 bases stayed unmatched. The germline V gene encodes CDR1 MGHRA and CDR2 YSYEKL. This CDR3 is CASSGWTGEGQFF. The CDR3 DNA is TGCGCCAGCAGCGGCTGGACAGGGGAAGGGCAGTTCTTC.

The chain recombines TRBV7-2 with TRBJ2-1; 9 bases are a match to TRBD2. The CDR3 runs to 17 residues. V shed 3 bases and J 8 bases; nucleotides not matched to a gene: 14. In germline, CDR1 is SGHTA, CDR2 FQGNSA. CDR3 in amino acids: CASSLNSRRGGFYEQFF. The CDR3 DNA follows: TGTGCCAGCAGCTTGAATTCGAGGCGGGGGGGCTTCTATGAGCAGTTCTTC.

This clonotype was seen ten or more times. The DNA of the CDR3 is TGTGCCAGCTCACCCGGGACAGCCTCCTACGAGCAGTACTTC. Translation gives CASSPGTASYEQYF. The genes are TRBV18 and TRBJ2-7; 7 bases align to TRBD1. Germline trimming cut 3 bases from V and 0 bases from J; bases unmatched to any gene: 2. The CDR3 runs to 14 residues. Germline assignment: CDR1 KGHSH and CDR2 LQKENI. The whole variable domain, filled in from reference TRBV18 and TRBJ2-7, reads NAGVMQNPRHLVRRRGQEARLRCSPMKGHSHVYWYRQLPEEGLKFMVYLQKENIIDESGMPKERFSAEFPKEGPSILRIQQVVRGDSAAYFCASSPGTASYEQYFGPGTRLTVT.

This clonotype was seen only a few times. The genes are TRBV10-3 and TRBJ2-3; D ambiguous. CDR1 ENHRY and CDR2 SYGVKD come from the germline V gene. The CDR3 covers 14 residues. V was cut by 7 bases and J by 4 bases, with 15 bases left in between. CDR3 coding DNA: TGTGCCATCACACCAGACCTTCTGTCAGATACGCAGTATTTT. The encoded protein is CAITPDLLSDTQYF.

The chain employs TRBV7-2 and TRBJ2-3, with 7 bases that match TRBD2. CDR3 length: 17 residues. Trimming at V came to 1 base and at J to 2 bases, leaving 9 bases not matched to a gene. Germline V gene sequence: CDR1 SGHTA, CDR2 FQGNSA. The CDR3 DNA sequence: TGTGCCAGCAGCTTAGTGTTTGCTAGCGGAATCACAGATACGCAGTATTTT. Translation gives CASSLVFASGITDTQYF.

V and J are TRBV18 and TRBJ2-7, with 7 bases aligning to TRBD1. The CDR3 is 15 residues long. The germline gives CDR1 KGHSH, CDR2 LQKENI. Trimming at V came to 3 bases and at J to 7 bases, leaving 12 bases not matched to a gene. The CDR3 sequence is CASSPMNRGRWEQYF. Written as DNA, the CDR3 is TGTGCCAGCTCACCGATGAACAGGGGACGGTGGGAGCAGTACTTC.

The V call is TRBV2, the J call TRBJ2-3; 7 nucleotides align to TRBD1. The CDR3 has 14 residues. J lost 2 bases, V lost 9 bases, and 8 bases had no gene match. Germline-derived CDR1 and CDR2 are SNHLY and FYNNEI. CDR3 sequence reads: CASCRDSTTDTQYF. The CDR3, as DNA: TGTGCCAGTTGTCGGGACAGCACCACAGATACGCAGTATTTT.

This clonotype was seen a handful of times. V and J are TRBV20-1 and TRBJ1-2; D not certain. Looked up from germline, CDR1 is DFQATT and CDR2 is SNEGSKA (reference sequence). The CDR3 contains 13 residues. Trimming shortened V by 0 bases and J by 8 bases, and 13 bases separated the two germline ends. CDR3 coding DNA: TGCAGTGCTAGAGACCCCGTTCGTTTGGGCTACACCTTC. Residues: CSARDPVRLGYTF.

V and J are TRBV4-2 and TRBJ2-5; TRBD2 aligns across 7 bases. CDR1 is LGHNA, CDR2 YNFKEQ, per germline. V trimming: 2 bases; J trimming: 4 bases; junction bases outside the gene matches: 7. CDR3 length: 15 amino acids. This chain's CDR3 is CASSQTRGVGETQYF. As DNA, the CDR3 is TGTGCCAGCAGCCAAACCCGGGGGGTAGGAGAGACCCAGTACTTC.